What follows describes a single TCR beta chain. Some clones are missing from TCRdb's copy, which holds only in-frame ones; the method was immunoSEQ multiplex PCR. Here the sample spans some 29,000 clones, under 85% being singletons. The CDR3 covers 16 residues. These data originate in a study of blood T cell repertoires in COVID-19. Study at large: Acute-phase and convalescent COVID-19 samples originated in the United States, Italy and Spain. T cells, B-cell-depleted T cells, or PBMCs provided the cDNA or gDNA that served as material.

The sample taken for sequencing was peripheral blood. This clonotype was sampled from a man aged 65 to 79 with acute or convalescent COVID-19. The V and J genes are TRBV21-1 and TRBJ2-5; TRBD1, as called in the table, went unchecked against the DNA. TRBV21-1 is reported as a pseudogene. As DNA, the CDR3 is TGTGCCAGCAGCAAGTTACAGGGGGCTAGCCAAGAGACCCAGTACTTC. It translates to CASSKLQGASQETQYF.